The 29 T cell receptor beta chains below all came from one sample that was sequenced in a study of blood T cell repertoires in COVID-19. Some clones are missing from TCRdb's copy, which holds only in-frame ones; the method was immunoSEQ multiplex PCR. The sample has approximately 280,000 clones; 86% are singletons. The material sequenced was PBMCs or T cells enriched from blood (not recorded which). Receptors were obtained from a woman between 18 and 30 years old who had recovered from COVID-19.

The chain couples TRBV28 to TRBJ2-5, with TRBD2 matching 7 bases. The CDR3 sequence is 14 residues long. Trimming removed 6 bases from V and 6 bases from J; junction bases left unmatched: 10. Germline CDR1 and CDR2: MDHEN and SYDVKM. CDR3 amino acids: CASSAGGRDQTQYF. CDR3 in DNA: TGTGCCAGCAGCGCCGGGGGGAGAGATCAGACCCAGTACTTC.

This clone was counted once. The rearrangement joins TRBV7-3 to TRBJ1-2; no definite D call. The germline V gene encodes CDR1 SGHTA and CDR2 FQGTGA. The CDR3 has 14 amino acids. V lost 2 bases, J lost 4 bases, and 11 bases lay in between. CDR3 loop: CASSLGEGSYGYTF. CDR3 in DNA: TGTGCCAGCAGCTTAGGGGAGGGCTCCTATGGCTACACCTTC.

This clone was counted a single time. The V call is TRBV5-1, the J call TRBJ2-7; TRBD2 is a possible D gene (6 bases). Trimming cost V 6 bases and J 4 bases, with 20 bases left between them. Germline values: CDR1 SGHRS, CDR2 YFSETQ. The CDR3 is 15 residues long. The CDR3 region has the DNA TGCGCCAGCACATTGGAGGGGAGCGGGCGGTACGAGCAGTACTTC. Translating gives CASTLEGSGRYEQYF.

The chain couples TRBV20-1 to TRBJ1-1; D uncertain. CDR1 and CDR2 (germline): DFQATT, SNEGSKA (reference sequence). CDR3 length: 12 amino acids. The germline V and J ends were trimmed by 3 bases and 1 base, with 6 bases remaining between them. The CDR3 reads CSASRGNTEAFF. CDR3 bases: TGCAGTGCTAGTCGGGGGAACACTGAAGCTTTCTTT.

This sequence joins TRBV29-1 and TRBJ1-2, with a weak D call TRBD1 (6 bases). Germline CDR1 SQVTM, CDR2 ANQGSEA. V lost 5 bases and J lost 0, with 19 bases in between. The CDR3 runs to 16 residues. CDR3 in DNA: TGCAGCGTTTTCCTGACAGGACGTGAAGCTAACTATGGCTACACCTTC. Its translation is CSVFLTGREANYGYTF. The variable domain in full, with the rest retrieved from reference TRBV29-1 and TRBJ1-2, is SAVISQKPSRDICQRGTSLTIQCQVDSQVTMMFWYRQQPGQSLTLIATANQGSEATYESGFVIDKFPISRPNLTFSTLTVSNMSPEDSSIYLCSVFLTGREANYGYTFGSGTRLTVV.

V gene TRBV6-1 combines with J gene TRBJ1-1; 9 nucleotides align to TRBD1. Germline trimming cut 4 bases from V and 5 bases from J; bases unmatched to any gene: 17. The length of the CDR3 is 18 residues. Germline V gene sequence: CDR1 MNHNS, CDR2 SASEGT. The CDR3 is CASSGPWDRDPLGTEAFF. In DNA, the CDR3 is TGTGCCAGCAGTGGGCCGTGGGACAGGGACCCTTTGGGGACTGAAGCTTTCTTT.

V gene TRBV19 combines with J gene TRBJ2-2; 7 nucleotides agree with TRBD2. CDR1 and CDR2 from the germline V gene are LNHDA and SQIVND (reference sequence). CDR3 size: 16 residues. Trimming took 6 bases from V and 1 from J; bases not matched to a gene: 8. The CDR3 nucleotides read TGTGCCAGTAGAAATCAGGCTAGCGGGAACACCGGGGAGCTGTTTTTT. Encoded protein: CASRNQASGNTGELFF.

This chain joins TRBV4-3 and TRBJ2-1, with a possible D match to TRBD2 (6 bases). This CDR3 has 17 amino acids. V lost 0 bases to trimming and J lost 4 bases, with 16 bases between them. Germline values: CDR1 LGHNA, CDR2 YSLEER. CDR3: CASSQDVGRGGYNEQFF. The CDR3, as DNA: TGCGCCAGCAGCCAAGACGTAGGGCGGGGCGGTTACAATGAGCAGTTCTTC.

The chain is built from TRBV5-4 and TRBJ1-2; TRBD1 agrees at 7 bases. Germline CDR1 SGHNT, CDR2 YYREEE (reference sequence). V lost 4 bases, J lost 1 base, and 1 base stayed unmatched. The CDR3 runs 13 residues. The CDR3 here is CASSGTDNYGYTF. The CDR3 region has the DNA TGTGCCAGCAGCGGGACAGATAACTATGGCTACACCTTC. The whole variable domain, filled in from reference TRBV5-4 and TRBJ1-2, reads ETGVTQSPTHLIKTRGQQVTLRCSSQSGHNTVSWYQQALGQGPQFIFQYYREEENGRGNFPPRFSGLQFPNYSSELNVNALELDDSALYLCASSGTDNYGYTFGSGTRLTVV.

This chain uses TRBV7-2 with TRBJ2-1; 10 bases match TRBD2. The J segment lost 6 bases and the V segment lost 4 bases, leaving 9 bases of the junction unmatched. The CDR3 covers 16 residues. The V gene's germline CDR1 is SGHTA and CDR2 FQGNSA. The CDR3 spells CASSSRRPSGSNEQFF. The CDR3 DNA follows: TGTGCCAGCAGCTCCCGGAGGCCTAGCGGGAGCAATGAGCAGTTCTTC. Variable domain in full (rest from reference TRBV7-2 and TRBJ2-1): GAGVSQSPSNKVTEKGKDVELRCDPISGHTALYWYRQSLGQGLEFLIYFQGNSAPDKSGLPSDRFSAERTGGSVSTLTIQRTQQEDSAVYLCASSSRRPSGSNEQFFGPGTRLTVL.

The chain carries TRBV27 and TRBJ1-3, with D perhaps matching TRBD1 (6 bases). The CDR3 is made up of 15 amino acids. V was shortened by 6 bases and J by 2 bases, with 14 bases between the two germline ends. Germline CDR1 and CDR2: MNHEY and SMNVEV (reference sequence). The CDR3 coding sequence is TGTGCCAGCAGACCAACAGGGAAAGCTGGAAACACCATATATTTT. This gives the protein CASRPTGKAGNTIYF.

This clone came up once. CDR3 region: CASSLGAGTINEQFF. The DNA for the CDR3 is TGTGCCAGCAGCTTAGGGGCGGGGACTATTAATGAGCAGTTCTTC. The chain uses TRBV7-8 and TRBJ2-1; 7 bases are shared with TRBD2. CDR1 SGHVS and CDR2 FQNEAQ come from the germline V gene. The J segment lost 7 bases and the V segment lost 1 base, leaving 7 bases of the junction unmatched. The CDR3 runs to 15 residues.

The chain employs TRBV10-1 and TRBJ2-3; 9 bases are shared with TRBD2. Germline V CDR1 and CDR2: WNHNN, SYGVQD (reference sequence). Trimming cost V 2 bases and J 0 bases; bases outside gene matches: 3. There are 16 residues in the CDR3. The CDR3 loop reads CASSENSGGSTDTQYF. The CDR3 DNA sequence: TGCGCCAGCAGTGAGAATAGCGGGGGAAGCACAGATACGCAGTATTTT.

This clone was counted only a few times. The chain has TRBV12-5 and TRBJ2-2, with 8 bases identical to TRBD1. The CDR3 contains 16 residues. V was clipped by 7 bases and J by 4 bases; unmatched bases: 11. Per the germline V gene, CDR1 is LGHNT and CDR2 is FRNRAP. The CDR3 sequence: CASAETDRASTGELFF. The DNA for the CDR3 is TGTGCTAGTGCCGAGACGGACAGGGCGAGCACCGGGGAGCTGTTTTTT. Combining the CDR3 with reference TRBV12-5 and TRBJ2-2 gives the whole variable domain DARVTQTPRHKVTEMGQEVTMRCQPILGHNTVFWYRQTMMQGLELLAYFRNRAPLDDSGMPKDRFSAEMPDATLATLKIQPSEPRDSAVYFCASAETDRASTGELFFGEGSRLTVL.

This rearrangement joins TRBV4-2 to TRBJ2-3, with D possibly matching TRBD1 (5 bases). Between the trimmed V and J ends, which lost 1 base and 6 bases, there was a span of 17 bases. CDR1 is LGHNA and CDR2 is YNFKEQ in the germline V gene. The CDR3 contains 16 residues. CDR3 nucleotide sequence: TGTGCCAGCAGCCAAGCTGCAGACAGAGCCACGGATACGCAGTATTTT. Encoded protein: CASSQAADRATDTQYF.

This clone showed up just once. This sequence joins TRBV7-9 and TRBJ2-7; D gene uncertain. The CDR3 consists of 11 residues. The germline gives CDR1 SEHNR, CDR2 FQNEAQ (reference sequence). The V end lost 3 bases, the J end lost 6 bases, and 6 bases lay between the germline ends. CDR3 in amino acids: CASSFNGEQYF. The CDR3 bases are TGTGCCAGCAGCTTCAACGGCGAGCAGTACTTC. The full variable domain, completed using reference TRBV7-9 and TRBJ2-7, is DTGVSQNPRHKITKRGQNVTFRCDPISEHNRLYWYRQTLGQGPEFLTYFQNEAQLEKSRLLSDRFSAERPKGSFSTLEIQRTEQGDSAMYLCASSFNGEQYFGPGTRLTVT.

This clone was observed once. This sequence joins TRBV4-3 and TRBJ2-2; 8 nucleotides align to TRBD2. This CDR3 contains 15 residues. Germline loops: CDR1 LGHNA, CDR2 YSLEER. The trim removed 4 bases at V and 3 bases at J, leaving 4 bases unmatched. As DNA, the CDR3 is TGCGCCAGCAGCCCGGGACTAGGAGACACCGGGGAGCTGTTTTTT. As protein: CASSPGLGDTGELFF.

The chain has TRBV12-3 or TRBV12-4 and TRBJ1-2; D is unclear. V lost 1 base and J 4 bases, leaving 7 bases between the germline ends. This CDR3 spans 13 amino acids. The DNA of the CDR3 is TGTGCCAGCAGTTTAGTTGGAGGCTATGGCTACACCTTC. Residues: CASSLVGGYGYTF.

As regards this clone: Other DNA sequences in this sample translate to the same CDR3. This chain uses TRBV12-3 or TRBV12-4 with TRBJ2-3; D is ambiguous. With 3 bases removed from V and 6 bases from J, the gap between germline ends came to 4 bases. The CDR3 is made up of 11 amino acids. Written as DNA, the CDR3 is TGTGCCAGCAGTTTCGGTGATACGCAGTATTTT. Residues: CASSFGDTQYF.

The chain links TRBV6-5 to TRBJ1-5, with a tentative D call TRBD1 (5 bases). The germline gives CDR1 MNHEY, CDR2 SVGAGI. Trimming stripped 7 bases from V and 6 bases from J, with 10 bases between. The CDR3 extends over 12 amino acids. The CDR3 reads CASNKRGQPQHF. The CDR3 bases are TGTGCCAGCAACAAAAGGGGTCAGCCCCAGCATTTT.

The CDR3 here is CASTHPGGEKLFF. CDR3 DNA sequence: TGTGCCAGCACCCACCCGGGGGGAGAAAAACTGTTTTTT. This sequence joins TRBV12-3 or TRBV12-4 and TRBJ1-4; weak D call: TRBD1 (5 bases). CDR3 length equals 13 residues. With 7 bases removed from V and 8 bases from J, the gap between germline ends came to 14 bases.

This clone was seen many times. V usage is TRBV19 and J usage is TRBJ2-2, with a possible D match to TRBD1 (5 bases). The CDR3 is 12 amino acids. Germline lookup yields CDR1 LNHDA and CDR2 SQIVND (reference sequence). Trimming stripped 10 bases from V and 5 bases from J, with 11 bases between. This CDR3 reads CATNRLTGELFF. CDR3 coding DNA: TGTGCCACTAACAGGTTAACCGGGGAGCTGTTTTTT.

The chain uses TRBV28 and TRBJ2-2; D not resolved. The V gene lost 2 bases and the J gene lost 5 bases, with 6 bases spanning the gap. Germline assignment: CDR1 MDHEN and CDR2 SYDVKM. CDR3 size: 13 residues. As DNA, the CDR3 is TGTGCCAGCAGTTTACAGGCGACCGGGGAGCTGTTTTTT. The encoded protein is CASSLQATGELFF. Full variable domain (remainder filled in from reference TRBV28 and TRBJ2-2): DVKVTQSSRYLVKRTGEKVFLECVQDMDHENMFWYRQDPGLGLRLIYFSYDVKMKEKGDIPEGYSVSREKKERFSLILESASTNQTSMYLCASSLQATGELFFGEGSRLTVL.

The sample holds a few counts of this clone. This chain links TRBV19 with TRBJ2-6; D gene unclear. Trimming left V 2 bases short and J 0 bases short, with 8 bases between. Germline V lookup: CDR1 LNHDA, CDR2 SQIVND (reference sequence). This CDR3 comprises 16 residues. The chain's CDR3 is CASSIIMSSGANVLTF. DNA for the CDR3: TGTGCCAGTAGTATAATAATGAGCTCTGGGGCCAACGTCCTGACTTTC.

The rearrangement joins TRBV6-5 to TRBJ2-5; possible D gene TRBD1, 6 bases. The V end lost 4 bases, the J end lost 5 bases, and 11 bases lay between the germline ends. This CDR3 contains 13 residues. From germline, CDR1 is MNHEY and CDR2 SVGAGI. CDR3 DNA: TGTGCCAGCAGTTGGACGCAGGGGGAGACCCAGTACTTC. Protein sequence: CASSWTQGETQYF.

The gene calls are TRBV5-1 and TRBJ2-2, with 14 bases that match TRBD2. The CDR3 length is 20 residues. Germline V gene data show CDR1 as SGHRS and CDR2 as YFSETQ. Germline trimming cut 3 bases from V and 5 bases from J; bases unmatched to any gene: 15. The CDR3 region is CASSWSGTSGSSGYTGELFF. CDR3 sequence (DNA): TGCGCCAGCAGCTGGTCCGGGACTAGCGGGAGTTCGGGTTATACCGGGGAGCTGTTTTTT.

This chain connects TRBV6-2 or TRBV6-3 to TRBJ1-1, with 8 bases lining up with TRBD1. J lost 2 bases, V lost 0 bases, and 2 bases had no gene match. The length of the CDR3 is 15 residues. Germline lookup yields CDR1 MNHEY and CDR2 SVGEGT. The CDR3 DNA is TGTGCCAGCAGTTACTCACCAGGGGGCAACACTGAAGCTTTCTTT. This gives the protein CASSYSPGGNTEAFF.

The chain joins TRBV6-6 to TRBJ2-6; D is possibly TRBD2 (6 bases). The CDR3 covers 17 residues. V lost 5 bases and J 0 bases, leaving 14 bases between the germline ends. Per germline, CDR1 MNHNY and CDR2 SVGAGI (reference sequence). Here the CDR3 DNA reads TGTGCCAGCAGTCCCGGGACTCATCGCTCTGGGGCCAACGTCCTGACTTTC. It yields the protein CASSPGTHRSGANVLTF.

The genes are TRBV10-2 and TRBJ2-3; 15 bases map to TRBD2. V lost 7 bases, J lost 0 bases, and 2 bases stayed unmatched. The germline V gene has CDR1 WSHSY and CDR2 SAAADI. This CDR3 is 16 amino acids long. CDR3 amino acids: CASKGLAGGSTDTQYF. The CDR3 DNA reads as TGCGCCAGCAAAGGACTAGCGGGAGGGAGCACAGATACGCAGTATTTT.